The clone carrying this TCR beta chain has ten or more counts. Its antigen is unidentified. The sample comes from a study of identical twins. From the 5' RACE reads, TCRdb called clonotypes with MiXCR, one entry per CDR3 protein. The sample has about 690,000 distinct CDR3 sequences, less than 7% seen once; the top ten hold approximately 1.6%. General study points: Abundant beta clonotypes from cord blood had fewer insertions, unlike memory repertoires, which showed none. Those out-of-frame alpha sequences shared by twins showed an excess of low generation probability.

CDR3 size: 18 residues. V shed 6 bases and J 2 bases; nucleotides not matched to a gene: 13. Germline loops: CDR1 SQVTM, CDR2 ANQGSEA. The source of this sequence is a man younger than 35 in good health. The chain uses TRBV29-1 and TRBJ2-3, with 14 bases aligning to TRBD2. Sequencing was done on a sample of naive T cells sorted from blood. Here the CDR3 DNA reads TGCAGCGTGAGCAGGATTCCGGGACTAGCGGGGGCCACAGATACGCAGTATTTT. Translated, it gives CSVSRIPGLAGATDTQYF.